These T cell receptor beta chains were read from a single sample in a study of cytomegalovirus exposure and HLA in healthy donors. Data came from immunoSEQ multiplex PCR; TCRdb stores just in-frame clones and leaves some out. This table holds about 180,000 clones, around 76% found once. The sample comprised PBMCs. All receptors come from a woman aged 25-40 years in good health and CMV-seropositive. Both conserved end residues are trimmed from each CDR3. The order of the fields is V gene, J gene, CDR3 length, CDR3 protein.

v_call: TRBV6-1
j_call: TRBJ1-2
cdr3_length: 11
cdr3_aa: ASGNSFNYGYT

v_call: TRBV6-1
j_call: TRBJ2-7
cdr3_length: 11
cdr3_aa: ASSDGTDYEQY

v_call: TRBV10-3
j_call: TRBJ2-3
cdr3_length: 13
cdr3_aa: AISGAGGVGDTQY

v_call: TRBV6-6
j_call: -
cdr3_length: 13
cdr3_aa: ATKPGRGASYEQY

v_call: TRBV18
j_call: TRBJ2-2
cdr3_length: 12
cdr3_aa: ASSPTEDTGELF

v_call: TRBV5-1
j_call: TRBJ1-1
cdr3_length: 10
cdr3_aa: ASSLDDRRAF

v_call: TRBV5-4
j_call: TRBJ1-1
cdr3_length: 14
cdr3_aa: ASSFGLKGANTEAF

v_call: TRBV14
j_call: TRBJ2-3
cdr3_length: 13
cdr3_aa: ASSLGGGRTDTQY

v_call: TRBV7-2
j_call: TRBJ1-1
cdr3_length: 11
cdr3_aa: ASSVQVNTEAF

v_call: TRBV30
j_call: TRBJ1-5
cdr3_length: 12
cdr3_aa: AWTPGQGDQPQH

v_call: TRBV7-6
j_call: TRBJ2-5
cdr3_length: 16
cdr3_aa: ASSSQSGQGLMRGTQY

v_call: TRBV7-2
j_call: TRBJ2-2
cdr3_length: 13
cdr3_aa: ASSSDRGHTGELF

v_call: TRBV7-9
j_call: TRBJ1-5
cdr3_length: 13
cdr3_aa: ASSSTGLGNQPQH

v_call: TRBV9
j_call: TRBJ2-7
cdr3_length: 13
cdr3_aa: ASSVAPTDPYEQY

v_call: TRBV11-1
j_call: TRBJ1-2
cdr3_length: 15
cdr3_aa: ASSSVPGQGQRHGYT

v_call: TRBV7-2
j_call: TRBJ1-4
cdr3_length: 13
cdr3_aa: ASSLETGRGEKLF

v_call: TRBV7-9
j_call: TRBJ2-1
cdr3_length: 14
cdr3_aa: SSSSRDTGRTNEQF

v_call: TRBV7-9
j_call: TRBJ2-2
cdr3_length: 14
cdr3_aa: ASSPRQGGWTGELF

v_call: TRBV10-2
j_call: TRBJ2-5
cdr3_length: 13
cdr3_aa: ASTEAEGKQETQY

v_call: TRBV5-6
j_call: TRBJ2-3
cdr3_length: 13
cdr3_aa: ASSDRTGWADTQY

v_call: TRBV19
j_call: TRBJ1-2
cdr3_length: 8
cdr3_aa: ASSGAGYT

v_call: TRBV9
j_call: TRBJ2-7
cdr3_length: 15
cdr3_aa: ASSVGAGQGISYEQY

v_call: TRBV5-5
j_call: TRBJ1-5
cdr3_length: 12
cdr3_aa: ASSFYRTDQPQH

v_call: TRBV7-2
j_call: TRBJ2-1
cdr3_length: 12
cdr3_aa: ASSPRLVGNEQF

v_call: TRBV10-2
j_call: TRBJ1-1
cdr3_length: 11
cdr3_aa: ASRILVNTEAF

v_call: TRBV5-5
j_call: TRBJ1-2
cdr3_length: 12
cdr3_aa: ASSQVGDIYGYT

v_call: TRBV7-6
j_call: TRBJ2-2
cdr3_length: 13
cdr3_aa: ASRTGGRVTGELF

v_call: TRBV4-1
j_call: TRBJ2-7
cdr3_length: 16
cdr3_aa: ASSQEGSWVAGRGEQY

v_call: TRBV5-1
j_call: TRBJ2-5
cdr3_length: 16
cdr3_aa: ASSLRPLASGGLETQY

v_call: TRBV4-1
j_call: TRBJ2-2
cdr3_length: 13
cdr3_aa: ASRASGGLAGELF

v_call: TRBV12-5
j_call: TRBJ1-4
cdr3_length: 14
cdr3_aa: ASGLRGARANEKLF

v_call: TRBV7-2
j_call: TRBJ2-3
cdr3_length: 10
cdr3_aa: ASSLSTDTQY

v_call: TRBV28
j_call: TRBJ2-7
cdr3_length: 12
cdr3_aa: ASSLDSFSYEQY

v_call: TRBV7-9
j_call: TRBJ2-5
cdr3_length: 15
cdr3_aa: SSSPPKGGSRGETQY

v_call: TRBV4-2
j_call: TRBJ2-7
cdr3_length: 13
cdr3_aa: ASSQGGTGHGEQY

v_call: TRBV11-3
j_call: TRBJ1-1
cdr3_length: 12
cdr3_aa: ASSLAAANTEAF

v_call: TRBV9
j_call: TRBJ2-1
cdr3_length: 13
cdr3_aa: ASSVEDSGYNEQF